The clone carrying this TCR beta chain was counted ten times or more. The data are from a study of blood T cell repertoires in COVID-19. Across the whole study: Whether acute or convalescent, the COVID-19 samples came from the United States, Italy and Spain.

The CDR3 has 18 amino acids. Per the germline V gene, CDR1 is LGHNA and CDR2 is YNFKEQ. Trimming cost V 0 bases and J 5 bases, with 20 bases left between them. Sequenced by immunoSEQ multiplex PCR; TCRdb stores in-frame clones only, minus some. The sample lists approximately 220,000 clones; roughly four fifths were seen once. This rearrangement joins TRBV4-2 to TRBJ1-5, with D perhaps matching TRBD1 (5 bases). Specimen: peripheral blood. The TCR was taken from an older woman with acute or convalescent COVID-19. The CDR3 coding sequence is TGTGCCAGCAGCCAAGATTTCGGCAGGGCAGCTTTCGATCAGCCCCAGCATTTT. It is translated as CASSQDFGRAAFDQPQHF.